This T cell receptor (beta chain) was recorded in a study of untreated major depressive disorder. Each depressed patient was matched pairwise with a non-depressed control on sex, age, current smoking status and body mass index. Donors lacked major illness, comorbidities, regular medication, drug use, or heavy drinking. From thawed PBMCs, CD4+ T cells were purified by negative selection. This clone was detected once. Its target is unknown. CDR1 is KGHSH, CDR2 LQKENI, per germline. This CDR3 has 14 amino acids. Trimming left V 5 bases short and J 2 bases short, with 12 bases between. Sequenced by immunoSEQ multiplex PCR; TCRdb stores in-frame clones only, minus some. The sample gives approximately 20,000 clones, over 75% of which show up once; about 0.82% is in the top ten. Findings and limits, study-wide: TRBV25-01 and TRBV02-01 followed the flow pattern without significance.

The rearrangement uses TRBV18 and TRBJ1-1; D ambiguous. The sequence came from a woman aged 25 to 39 in good health. Material: CD4+ T cells from PBMCs. CDR3 sequence (DNA): TGTGCCAGCTCAGGGCAGACGGGAAACACTGAAGCTTTCTTT. Translated: CASSGQTGNTEAFF.